This paragraph covers one T cell receptor (beta chain) sequence. MiXCR, run by TCRdb on the 5' RACE reads, gives a single entry per CDR3 protein. The repertoire includes fewer than 50,000 distinct CDR3 sequences, less than 8.5% of them detected once, and 8.3% sits in the top ten. The data are from a study of early T cells in non-severe SARS-CoV-2 infection. This CDR3 region has 17 residues. Deletions cut 4 bases from V and 6 bases from J, with 24 bases between. Per the germline V gene, CDR1 is ENHRY and CDR2 is SYGVKD. Source material: whole blood. The TCR originated in an adult who was a healthcare worker with PCR-confirmed SARS-CoV-2 infection or an uninfected control (not recorded which). V gene TRBV10-3 combines with J gene TRBJ2-5, with D tentatively TRBD1 or TRBD2 (6 bases each). The CDR3 coding sequence is TGTGCCATCAGTGGGACGGAGGGCTCAGGGGCCCCGAAGACCCAGTACTTC. This codes for CAISGTEGSGAPKTQYF.